This passage covers 29 T cell receptor beta chains from one sample sequenced in a study of early T cells in non-severe SARS-CoV-2 infection. One entry per CDR3 protein results from TCRdb running MiXCR on the 5' RACE reads. This table holds about 31,000 distinct CDR3 sequences, around 5.4% found once. Sequences were obtained from whole blood. The receptors come from an adult who was a healthcare worker with PCR-confirmed SARS-CoV-2 infection or an uninfected control (not recorded which).

Sample share makes this clonotype medium-sized (0.01 to 0.1%). J is TRBJ2-2 and V is TRBV11-2, with 8 bases lining up with TRBD1. With V trimmed by 2 bases and J by 14 bases, 7 bases remained unmatched. The CDR3 spans 13 residues. In germline, CDR1 is SGHAT, CDR2 FQNNGV. The CDR3 loop is CASSLSGQEKLFF. In DNA form, the CDR3 reads TGTGCCAGCAGCTTATCGGGACAGGAGAAACTGTTTTTT.

This clonotype was seen ten or more times. The chain recombines TRBV7-2 with TRBJ2-2, with D hard to call. Trimming shortened V by 1 base and J by 4 bases, and 13 bases separated the two germline ends. This CDR3 is built from 16 residues. Germline CDR1 is SGHTA and CDR2 is FQGNSA. In DNA form, the CDR3 reads TGTGCCAGCAGCTTAGATGTAGGGCGGAGCACCGGGGAGCTGTTTTTT. Translation gives CASSLDVGRSTGELFF.

The CDR3 region is CASSFSGVNEQYF. DNA for the CDR3: TGTGCCAGCAGTTTTAGCGGAGTCAACGAGCAGTACTTC. The V call is TRBV28, the J call TRBJ2-7; tentatively, D is TRBD2 (6 bases). V gave up 3 bases and J gave up 5 bases, with 11 bases separating them. The CDR3 contains 13 residues. Germline CDR1 MDHEN, CDR2 SYDVKM.

This clonotype was seen a few times. The CDR3 DNA follows: TGTGCCAGCAGCCAAGTTCGGCGGGAGGATGAGCAGTTCTTC. Residues: CASSQVRREDEQFF. The V call is TRBV3-1, the J call TRBJ2-1; 8 bases map to TRBD2. Per germline, CDR1 LGHDT and CDR2 YNNKEL (reference sequence). The trim removed 1 base at V and 8 bases at J, leaving 4 bases unmatched. The CDR3 sequence is 14 residues long.

There are a few counts of this clonotype. The rearrangement uses TRBV4-1 and TRBJ1-4, with no clear D. Trimming cost V 4 bases and J 8 bases, with 20 bases left between them. CDR1 MGHRA and CDR2 YSYEKL come from the germline V gene. The CDR3 consists of 16 residues. DNA for the CDR3: TGCGCCAGCAGCCCCATCCAGACACGCAATGGGGAAAAACTGTTTTTT. Residues: CASSPIQTRNGEKLFF.

There are many counts of this clonotype. The chain carries TRBV27 and TRBJ1-4, with 8 bases fitting TRBD1. The CDR3 is 15 residues long. Losses at the gene ends were 0 bases for V and 7 bases for J; bases not matched to a gene: 4. Germline V lookup: CDR1 MNHEY, CDR2 SMNVEV (reference sequence). The CDR3 DNA reads TGTGCCAGCAGTTTATCGTTGGGGACAGGTGAAAAACTGTTTTTT. This encodes CASSLSLGTGEKLFF. Together with reference TRBV27 and TRBJ1-4, the CDR3 gives the full variable domain: EAQVTQNPRYLITVTGKKLTVTCSQNMNHEYMSWYRQDPGLGLRQIYYSMNVEVTDKGDVPEGYKVSRKEKRNFPLILESPSPNQTSLYFCASSLSLGTGEKLFFGSGTQLSVL.

This clonotype was seen repeatedly, ten times or more. The rearrangement uses TRBV19 and TRBJ2-4; TRBD1 aligns across 7 bases. The germline CDR1 and CDR2 sequences are LNHDA and SQIVND (reference sequence). The CDR3 is 17 amino acids. The V and J ends lost 1 base and 4 bases, in that order; junction bases with no gene match: 10. CDR3 protein: CASSIGQHETGKNIQYF. The CDR3, as DNA: TGTGCCAGTAGTATAGGTCAACATGAGACAGGGAAAAACATTCAGTACTTC.

The chain has TRBV12-3 or TRBV12-4 and TRBJ2-1; 7 bases map to TRBD2. This CDR3 region has 14 residues. The trim removed 6 bases at V and 5 bases at J, leaving 7 bases unmatched. As DNA, the CDR3 is TGTGCCAGCAGCCCCAGCGGGACTCACAATGAGCAGTTCTTC. It yields the protein CASSPSGTHNEQFF.

This clonotype was counted many times. The chain links TRBV7-3 to TRBJ2-3, with 8 bases matching TRBD2. CDR1 SGHTA and CDR2 FQGTGA come from the germline V gene. The CDR3 consists of 14 residues. After removal of 5 bases from V and 4 bases from J, the junction contained 5 bases not matched to a gene. CDR3 sequence: CASSRSGKSDTQYF. The DNA of the CDR3 is TGTGCCAGCAGCCGTAGCGGGAAATCAGATACGCAGTATTTT.

This clonotype has more than one count but fewer than ten. The V call is TRBV2, the J call TRBJ2-1; TRBD2 matches at 10 bases. The CDR3 loop spans 14 amino acids. The junction had 7 bases not matched to a gene; V was cut back by 8 bases and J by 6 bases. Germline CDR1 and CDR2: SNHLY and FYNNEI. CDR3: CASHEREGRNEQFF. CDR3 DNA sequence: TGTGCCAGCCATGAGCGGGAGGGCCGCAATGAGCAGTTCTTC.

This clonotype was detected ten times or more. V is TRBV6-2 or TRBV6-3 and J is TRBJ2-1; 8 bases match TRBD2. The CDR3 consists of 17 residues. Germline CDR1 reads MNHEY; CDR2 reads SVGEGT. Losses at the gene ends were 2 bases for V and 4 bases for J; bases not matched to a gene: 10. The CDR3 DNA reads TGTGCCAGCAGTTACGTTCGGCTAGCGGGTACATACAATGAGCAGTTCTTC. It specifies CASSYVRLAGTYNEQFF.

This clonotype was seen at least ten times. The chain is built from TRBV24-1 and TRBJ1-6, with D perhaps TRBD1 (6 bases). The CDR3 is made up of 19 amino acids. The V gene lost 8 bases and the J gene lost 0 bases, with 22 bases spanning the gap. The germline V gene encodes CDR1 KGHDR and CDR2 SFDVKD. Here the CDR3 reads CATTLLRTAPTSYNSPLHF. The CDR3, as DNA: TGTGCCACCACCTTACTTCGGACAGCACCTACCTCCTATAATTCACCCCTCCACTTT.

This clonotype was recorded many times. The chain is built from TRBV5-6 and TRBJ2-1, with 10 bases lining up with TRBD2. This CDR3 has 15 residues. The trim removed 4 bases at V and 7 bases at J, leaving 8 bases unmatched. Germline V gene data show CDR1 as SGHDT and CDR2 as YYEEEE. CDR3 coding DNA: TGTGCCAGCAGCCTTCTAGCGGGAGTGGGGAATGAGCAGTTCTTC. Its translation: CASSLLAGVGNEQFF. Full variable domain (remainder filled in from reference TRBV5-6 and TRBJ2-1): DAGVTQSPTHLIKTRGQQVTLRCSPKSGHDTVSWYQQALGQGPQFIFQYYEEEERQRGNFPDRFSGHQFPNYSSELNVNALLLGDSALYLCASSLLAGVGNEQFFGPGTRLTVL.

The rearrangement joins TRBV20-1 to TRBJ1-2; weak D call: TRBD1 (5 bases). Germline CDR1 reads DFQATT; CDR2 reads SNEGSKA (reference sequence). The CDR3 sequence is 13 residues long. V was shortened by 3 bases and J by 7 bases, with 15 bases between the two germline ends. The CDR3 reads CSARPGLLAGYTF. The CDR3, as DNA: TGCAGTGCTAGGCCGGGACTCCTCGCTGGCTACACCTTC.

There are many counts of this clonotype. The rearrangement joins TRBV18 to TRBJ2-5; D uncertain. The CDR3 contains 11 residues. Germline CDR1 reads KGHSH; CDR2 reads LQKENI. Trimming shortened V by 4 bases and J by 6 bases, and 6 bases separated the two germline ends. The CDR3 protein is CASSRVQTQYF. CDR3 DNA: TGTGCCAGCTCACGGGTGCAGACCCAGTACTTC.

This clonotype was seen a few times. The genes are TRBV6-5 and TRBJ2-7; 7 bases align to TRBD1. Germline CDR1 is MNHEY and CDR2 is SVGAGI. The V gene end was trimmed by 6 bases and the J gene end by 3 bases; junction bases not matched to a gene: 5. The length of the CDR3 is 13 residues. The CDR3 DNA sequence: TGTGCCAGCAGCCGACAGGGTAACTACGAGCAGTACTTC. Its translation is CASSRQGNYEQYF.

This clonotype was seen a handful of times. The V call is TRBV6-2 or TRBV6-3, the J call TRBJ2-7; D is unresolved. The CDR3 has 13 residues. Trimming removed 10 bases at V and 3 bases at J, with 16 bases between. Germline loops: CDR1 MNHEY, CDR2 SVGEGT. CDR3 DNA sequence: TGTGCCACGAGATCCAGCGCAGACTACGAGCAGTACTTC. Encoded protein: CATRSSADYEQYF.

This clonotype has just a few counts. V is TRBV18 and J is TRBJ2-7; no clear D gene. CDR1 KGHSH and CDR2 LQKENI come from the germline V gene. V was pared by 1 base and J by 8 bases, with 12 bases between. This CDR3 comprises 13 residues. The DNA of the CDR3 is TGTGCCAGCTCACCACAGACGCGCGACCAGCAGTACTTC. Its protein is CASSPQTRDQQYF.

This sequence joins TRBV20-1 and TRBJ2-5; D perhaps matches TRBD2 (6 bases). Trimming removed 7 bases from V and 0 bases from J, with 18 bases in between. The CDR3 extends over 15 amino acids. Germline CDR1 and CDR2: DFQATT and SNEGSKA (reference sequence). The CDR3 DNA sequence: TGCAGTGGGGGTAGCGGCCCCTCGTACCAAGAGACCCAGTACTTC. Translating it yields CSGGSGPSYQETQYF.

This clonotype is categorized as medium-sized (0.01 to 0.1%). The V and J genes are TRBV11-2 and TRBJ2-3; a weak D match, TRBD2 (5 bases). This CDR3 contains 13 residues. Germline CDR1 SGHAT, CDR2 FQNNGV. V lost 2 bases and J lost 5, with 8 bases in between. CDR3 DNA: TGTGCCAGCAGCTTATACAGCGGAGATACGCAGTATTTT. Translated, it gives CASSLYSGDTQYF.

The chain employs TRBV12-3 or TRBV12-4 and TRBJ2-2; no definite D call. The CDR3 length is 13 residues. V lost 3 bases to trimming and J lost 4 bases, with 6 bases between them. In DNA, the CDR3 is TGTGCCAGCAGTTTCAAATCCACCGGGGAGCTGTTTTTT. Protein: CASSFKSTGELFF.

This chain joins TRBV10-3 and TRBJ1-4; unclear D gene. The CDR3 spans 14 residues. The germline V and J ends were trimmed by 6 bases and 7 bases, with 15 bases remaining between them. CDR1 is ENHRY and CDR2 is SYGVKD in the germline V gene. The CDR3 sequence is CAISDQFGGEKLFF. The CDR3 nucleotides read TGTGCCATCAGCGACCAATTTGGAGGTGAAAAACTGTTTTTT.

The chain has TRBV19 and TRBJ2-7; D gene unclear. The CDR3 runs 15 residues. The V gene lost 5 bases and the J gene lost 0 bases, with 14 bases spanning the gap. CDR1 and CDR2 (germline): LNHDA, SQIVND (reference sequence). CDR3 sequence: CASSPLTSNSYEQYF. The CDR3 DNA is TGTGCCAGTAGTCCTCTGACATCGAACTCCTACGAGCAGTACTTC.

This chain joins TRBV6-4 and TRBJ2-5; 13 bases line up with TRBD2. Germline V gene lookup returns CDR1 MRHNA and CDR2 SNTAGT. Trimming removed 6 bases from V and 1 base from J; junction bases left unmatched: 2. This CDR3 is 15 amino acids long. The CDR3 region is CASRGLAGIQETQYF. The DNA for the CDR3 is TGTGCCAGCAGGGGACTAGCGGGGATCCAAGAGACCCAGTACTTC.

This clonotype was recorded at least ten times. The chain recombines TRBV20-1 with TRBJ2-1, with a tentative D call TRBD2 (6 bases). The CDR3 covers 20 residues. Trimming left V 3 bases short and J 6 bases short, with 33 bases between. Germline V gene sequence: CDR1 DFQATT, CDR2 SNEGSKA (reference sequence). The CDR3 protein is CSASLLIWEDIPAAGNEQFF. The CDR3 region has the DNA TGCAGTGCTAGCCTTCTTATCTGGGAGGATATTCCGGCGGCGGGCAATGAGCAGTTCTTC.

Ten or more counts support this clonotype. The chain couples TRBV28 to TRBJ2-5, with 7 positions matching TRBD2. J was trimmed by 0 bases and V by 3 bases; bases with no gene match: 10. The CDR3 is 17 amino acids. The germline V gene has CDR1 MDHEN and CDR2 SYDVKM. Here the CDR3 reads CASSLSPSGGDQETQYF. The DNA for the CDR3 is TGTGCCAGCAGTTTGTCACCTAGCGGAGGGGACCAAGAGACCCAGTACTTC.

The table lists this clonotype with many counts. V usage is TRBV7-7 and J usage is TRBJ2-5, with 8 bases aligning to TRBD1. Germline V lookup: CDR1 SSHAT, CDR2 FNYEAQ (reference sequence). The CDR3 sequence is 15 residues long. Germline trimming cut 5 bases from V and 5 bases from J; bases unmatched to any gene: 10. The CDR3 coding sequence is TGTGCCAGCAGCCATGGGTTCCAGGGGGCTGAGACCCAGTACTTC. This gives the protein CASSHGFQGAETQYF. The full variable domain, completed using reference TRBV7-7 and TRBJ2-5, is GAGVSQSPRYKVTKRGQDVTLRCDPISSHATLYWYQQALGQGPEFLTYFNYEAQPDKSGLPSDRFSAERPEGSISTLTIQRTEQRDSAMYRCASSHGFQGAETQYFGPGTRLLVL.

A few counts support this clonotype. This chain joins TRBV7-3 and TRBJ2-3; D is unclear. CDR1 SGHTA and CDR2 FQGTGA come from the germline V gene. The CDR3 runs to 13 residues. Trimming left V 2 bases short and J 6 bases short, with 9 bases between. CDR3 region: CASSLRIEDTQYF. CDR3 nucleotides: TGTGCCAGCAGCTTACGAATTGAGGATACGCAGTATTTT. Using reference TRBV7-3 and TRBJ2-3 for the parts outside the CDR3, the full variable domain is GAGVSQTPSNKVTEKGKYVELRCDPISGHTALYWYRQSLGQGPEFLIYFQGTGAADDSGLPNDRFFAVRPEGSVSTLKIQRTERGDSAVYLCASSLRIEDTQYFGPGTRLTVL.

Ten or more counts support this clonotype. This rearrangement joins TRBV20-1 to TRBJ1-5; D not resolved. V lost 6 bases and J lost 7, with 13 bases in between. The CDR3 loop spans 12 amino acids. Germline V gene data show CDR1 as DFQATT and CDR2 as SNEGSKA (reference sequence). CDR3 loop: CSAGLMRQPQHF. CDR3 DNA sequence: TGCAGTGCGGGCCTTATGAGGCAGCCCCAGCATTTT.